This T cell receptor (beta chain) is from a study of blood T cell repertoires in COVID-19. CDR1 is SGHRS, CDR2 YFSETQ, per germline. The CDR3 loop spans 16 amino acids. V was pared by 0 bases and J by 6 bases, with 7 bases of the junction left unmatched. Clones were read by immunoSEQ multiplex PCR, and TCRdb kept only the in-frame ones, dropping some. The sample includes fewer than 250,000 clones, 85% to 90% of them seen just once. The receptor was isolated from a human donor in a cohort sampled during active COVID-19. The J gene is TRBJ2-3, the V gene TRBV5-1; TRBD2 aligns across 10 bases. Sequenced sample: peripheral blood. The CDR3 reads CASSLALLAGWDTQYF. CDR3 nucleotides: TGCGCCAGCAGCTTGGCCTTACTAGCGGGGTGGGATACGCAGTATTTT.